This TCR beta chain was identified during a study of blood T cell repertoires in COVID-19. Study information: COVID-19 samples, acute and convalescent, were from the United States, Italy and Spain.

The V gene lost 4 bases and the J gene lost 8 bases, with 26 bases spanning the gap. The CDR3 runs 17 residues. CDR1 and CDR2 (germline): SEHNR, FQNEAQ (reference sequence). Source study methods: Reference gene primer amplification in the assay estimated nucleated cell counts. Sequencing was performed with immunoSEQ multiplex PCR; in TCRdb, only in-frame clones are kept and a portion is missing. V, J and clone size are those of that table, while D and trimming were read from the DNA. Of 70,000 to 100,000 clones listed, about 88% are singletons. Sequencing used peripheral blood. The origin of this receptor is a man older than 75 with active or convalescent COVID-19. The chain couples TRBV7-9 to TRBJ1-2; D is uncertain. CDR3 sequence (DNA): TGTGCCAGCAGCTCCCTTAAACCCACGAGGGCTTCTGGAGGCTACACCTTC. Translated: CASSSLKPTRASGGYTF. The full variable domain, rest sourced from reference TRBV7-9 and TRBJ1-2, is DTGVSQNPRHKITKRGQNVTFRCDPISEHNRLYWYRQTLGQGPEFLTYFQNEAQLEKSRLLSDRFSAERPKGSFSTLEIQRTEQGDSAMYLCASSSLKPTRASGGYTFGSGTRLTVV.